This T cell receptor beta chain was obtained from a study of OX40 agonist ivuxolimab in advanced cancers. This clone was seen a few times. Sequencing was performed with immunoSEQ multiplex PCR; in TCRdb, only in-frame clones are kept and a portion is missing. The sample has around 6,300 clones, roughly 74% seen once; the top ten hold 19%. V was shortened by 3 bases and J by 1 base, with 10 bases between the two germline ends. The CDR3 totals 15 residues. Germline V gives CDR1 ENHRY, CDR2 SYGVKD. The source is an adult with an advanced solid tumor such as melanoma, head and neck, liver or kidney cancer. V usage is TRBV10-3 and J usage is TRBJ2-1; D not resolved. The source was CD4+ or CD8+ T cells sorted from blood, collected in a trial of the OX40 agonist ivuxolimab. The CDR3 region has the DNA TGTGCCATCAGTGATCGGGCCGAGTCCTACAATGAGCAGTTCTTC. It encodes CAISDRAESYNEQFF.